In its sample, the clone carrying this TCR beta chain was seen a few times. In the study's own analysis: Estimation of nucleated cell counts was performed using reference gene primer amplification. This table comes from immunoSEQ multiplex PCR, and its TCRdb copy is limited to in-frame clones, with some not included. V, J and clone size are those of that table, while D and trimming were read from the DNA. Among some 81,000 clones listed, 90% were seen once. This record comes from a study of blood T cell repertoires in COVID-19. Study as a whole: Donors in the United States, Italy and Spain gave samples during acute or convalescent COVID-19. T cells, B-cell-depleted T cells, or PBMCs provided the cDNA or gDNA that served as material.

V shed 2 bases and J shed 0 bases, with 8 bases lying between them. CDR3 length: 15 amino acids. Germline V gives CDR1 MDHEN, CDR2 SYDVKM. Sequences were obtained from peripheral blood. This sequence was found in a woman between 50 and 59 years old in a cohort sampled during active COVID-19. This chain connects TRBV28 to TRBJ1-5; no definite D call. The CDR3 sequence is CASSLLAYSNQPQHF. The DNA for the CDR3 is TGTGCCAGCAGTTTACTTGCCTATAGCAATCAGCCCCAGCATTTT. The full variable domain, rest sourced from reference TRBV28 and TRBJ1-5, is DVKVTQSSRYLVKRTGEKVFLECVQDMDHENMFWYRQDPGLGLRLIYFSYDVKMKEKGDIPEGYSVSREKKERFSLILESASTNQTSMYLCASSLLAYSNQPQHFGDGTRLSIL.